These 29 T cell receptor beta chains were all obtained from the same sample, sequenced in a study of blood T cell repertoires in COVID-19. Some clones are missing from TCRdb's copy, which holds only in-frame ones; the method was immunoSEQ multiplex PCR. Here the sample spans under 400,000 clones, approximately 89% being singletons. The sequencing sample was made of peripheral blood. The receptors were sampled from a woman in her fifties or sixties with COVID-19, enrolled during active disease.

The CDR3 protein is CASSLGDRVNSPLHF. CDR3 sequence (DNA): TGTGCCAGCAGCTTAGGAGACAGGGTCAATTCACCCCTCCACTTT. The chain carries TRBV13 and TRBJ1-6, with TRBD1 matching over 7 bases. CDR1 PRHDT and CDR2 FYEKMQ come from the germline V gene (reference sequence). Trimming cost V 0 bases and J 7 bases; bases outside gene matches: 3. The CDR3 is 15 amino acids. Full variable domain (missing parts from reference TRBV13 and TRBJ1-6): AAGVIQSPRHLIKEKRETATLKCYPIPRHDTVYWYQQGPGQDPQFLISFYEKMQSDKGSIPDRFSAQQFSDYHSELNMSSLELGDSALYFCASSLGDRVNSPLHFGNGTRLTVT.

The chain links TRBV5-1 to TRBJ1-2; TRBD1 agrees at 9 bases. Trimming at V came to 4 bases and at J to 2 bases, leaving 9 bases not matched to a gene. CDR1 and CDR2 from the germline V gene are SGHRS and YFSETQ. This CDR3 has 16 residues. CDR3 loop: CASSPLAGQGNYGYTF. CDR3 coding DNA: TGCGCCAGCAGCCCGTTAGCAGGACAGGGGAACTATGGCTACACCTTC.

This clone was seen a few times. The genes are TRBV29-1 and TRBJ1-1, with TRBD1 as a possible D gene (5 bases). Germline CDR1 is SQVTM and CDR2 is ANQGSEA. The CDR3 is made up of 15 amino acids. V dropped 1 base and J dropped 0 bases, with 12 bases sitting between them. The CDR3 coding sequence is TGCAGCGTTGAAGGGGGGGTCAGCTTGAACACTGAAGCTTTCTTT. Amino acids: CSVEGGVSLNTEAFF.

V is TRBV4-2 and J is TRBJ1-4; TRBD1 is a possible D gene (5 bases). In germline, CDR1 is LGHNA, CDR2 YNFKEQ. This CDR3 is 16 amino acids long. V lost 3 bases, J lost 2 bases, and 13 bases lay in between. CDR3 region: CASSHGAQTTNEKLFF. The DNA of the CDR3 is TGTGCCAGCAGCCATGGGGCACAGACGACTAATGAAAAACTGTTTTTT.

V and J are TRBV5-4 and TRBJ1-2; TRBD1 agrees at 8 bases. Germline V lookup: CDR1 SGHNT, CDR2 YYREEE (reference sequence). The CDR3 length is 15 residues. The junction had 8 bases not matched to a gene; V was cut back by 2 bases and J by 5 bases. The CDR3 here is CASSFLDRGYYGYTF. The DNA for the CDR3 is TGTGCCAGCAGCTTCCTTGACAGGGGTTATTATGGCTACACCTTC. Using reference TRBV5-4 and TRBJ1-2 for the parts outside the CDR3, the full variable domain is ETGVTQSPTHLIKTRGQQVTLRCSSQSGHNTVSWYQQALGQGPQFIFQYYREEENGRGNFPPRFSGLQFPNYSSELNVNALELDDSALYLCASSFLDRGYYGYTFGSGTRLTVV.

The chain uses TRBV29-1 and TRBJ2-5; possible D gene TRBD2, 5 bases. This CDR3 comprises 12 residues. CDR1 and CDR2 from the germline V gene are SQVTM and ANQGSEA. Trimming took 1 base from V and 5 from J, leaving 8 bases between them. For the CDR3, the DNA is TGCAGCGTTGAAGGGTCGGGGGAGACCCAGTACTTC. It encodes CSVEGSGETQYF.

The J gene is TRBJ1-2, the V gene TRBV5-1; D gene ambiguous. Germline CDR1 SGHRS, CDR2 YFSETQ. CDR3 length: 18 amino acids. The V gene lost 4 bases and the J gene lost 2 bases, with 24 bases spanning the gap. The CDR3 protein is CASSPAVTTLPGNYGYTF. The CDR3 DNA is TGCGCCAGCAGCCCCGCCGTTACGACTCTCCCCGGAAACTATGGCTACACCTTC. The complete variable domain, with remaining parts taken from reference TRBV5-1 and TRBJ1-2, reads KAGVTQTPRYLIKTRGQQVTLSCSPISGHRSVSWYQQTPGQGLQFLFEYFSETQRNKGNFPGRFSGRQFSNSRSEMNVSTLELGDSALYLCASSPAVTTLPGNYGYTFGSGTRLTVV.

V usage is TRBV18 and J usage is TRBJ2-5, with a tentative D call TRBD1 (6 bases). The V and J ends lost 3 bases and 4 bases respectively, with 21 bases between them. The CDR3 loop spans 17 amino acids. Per germline, CDR1 KGHSH and CDR2 LQKENI. CDR3 sequence: CASSPIKVTGFGETQYF. The CDR3 coding sequence is TGTGCCAGCTCACCGATTAAAGTAACAGGGTTCGGAGAGACCCAGTACTTC.

The gene calls are TRBV6-5 and TRBJ2-7, with TRBD1 matching over 8 bases. The CDR3 runs to 15 residues. CDR1 and CDR2 (germline): MNHEY, SVGAGI. Trimming took 7 bases from V and 7 from J; bases not matched to a gene: 15. The chain's CDR3 is CASNRLGQGAEEQYF. In nucleotides, the CDR3 is TGTGCCAGCAATCGATTAGGTCAGGGGGCGGAGGAGCAGTACTTC.

V and J are TRBV5-1 and TRBJ1-1, with 7 nucleotides matching TRBD1. The trim removed 4 bases at V and 3 bases at J, leaving 12 bases unmatched. Germline CDR1 is SGHRS and CDR2 is YFSETQ. This CDR3 spans 16 amino acids. The CDR3 DNA reads TGCGCCAGCAGCGCTGCGCCAGGGGGTTTGGACACTGAAGCTTTCTTT. Its protein is CASSAAPGGLDTEAFF.

The chain recombines TRBV19 with TRBJ1-3; 8 bases line up with TRBD1. Germline lookup yields CDR1 LNHDA and CDR2 SQIVND (reference sequence). V was clipped by 5 bases and J by 7 bases; unmatched bases: 4. The CDR3 extends over 13 amino acids. The CDR3 loop is CASSPQGANTIYF. CDR3 sequence (DNA): TGTGCCAGTAGTCCGCAGGGGGCGAACACCATATATTTT. Filled out from reference TRBV19 and TRBJ1-3, the complete variable domain reads DGGITQSPKYLFRKEGQNVTLSCEQNLNHDAMYWYRQDPGQGLRLIYYSQIVNDFQKGDIAEGYSVSREKKESFPLTVTSAQKNPTAFYLCASSPQGANTIYFGEGSWLTVV.

This clone showed up just once. This chain uses TRBV5-1 with TRBJ2-1; TRBD1 aligns across 11 bases. The germline CDR1 and CDR2 sequences are SGHRS and YFSETQ. The trim removed 0 bases at V and 8 bases at J, leaving 4 bases unmatched. CDR3 length: 15 residues. In DNA form, the CDR3 reads TGCGCCAGCAGCTTGGTCGGACAGGGGGCAGATGAGCAGTTCTTC. This codes for CASSLVGQGADEQFF.

The rearrangement joins TRBV18 to TRBJ1-1; D gene unclear. Germline V CDR1 and CDR2: KGHSH, LQKENI. V lost 1 base and J 0 bases, leaving 9 bases between the germline ends. The CDR3 covers 15 residues. The CDR3 DNA sequence: TGTGCCAGCTCACCACGTATCGGGTTGAACACTGAAGCTTTCTTT. It codes for CASSPRIGLNTEAFF.

This clone has more than one count but fewer than ten. The chain uses TRBV7-9 and TRBJ1-2; the D gene is possibly TRBD1 (5 bases). Trimming stripped 5 bases from V and 6 bases from J, with 19 bases between. Germline CDR1 SEHNR, CDR2 FQNEAQ (reference sequence). This CDR3 is 15 amino acids long. In nucleotides, the CDR3 is TGTGCCAGCAGCCCTCACCCGCGGGGCATCAATGGCTACACCTTC. It encodes CASSPHPRGINGYTF. Combining the CDR3 with reference TRBV7-9 and TRBJ1-2 gives the whole variable domain DTGVSQNPRHKITKRGQNVTFRCDPISEHNRLYWYRQTLGQGPEFLTYFQNEAQLEKSRLLSDRFSAERPKGSFSTLEIQRTEQGDSAMYLCASSPHPRGINGYTFGSGTRLTVV.

The chain uses TRBV28 and TRBJ1-2, with a possible D match to TRBD1 (6 bases). Germline lookup yields CDR1 MDHEN and CDR2 SYDVKM. Trimming took 3 bases from V and 5 from J, leaving 13 bases between them. The CDR3 runs 14 residues. The CDR3 nucleotides are TGTGCCAGCAGTTTGGACCCAGGGGTATATGGCTACACCTTC. Its protein product is CASSLDPGVYGYTF.

The table lists this clone with a few counts. This chain uses TRBV27 with TRBJ2-3, with 8 bases fitting TRBD2. Trimming removed 7 bases from V and 3 bases from J; junction bases left unmatched: 6. Germline CDR1 is MNHEY and CDR2 is SMNVEV (reference sequence). The CDR3 extends over 14 amino acids. The CDR3: CASKPPGGTDTQYF. Written as DNA, the CDR3 is TGTGCCAGCAAGCCACCGGGGGGGACAGATACGCAGTATTTT.

The genes are TRBV27 and TRBJ2-2; 9 nucleotides agree with TRBD2. Germline V CDR1 and CDR2: MNHEY, SMNVEV (reference sequence). Trimming removed 2 bases from V and 8 bases from J; junction bases left unmatched: 3. The CDR3 is made up of 14 amino acids. The CDR3 here is CASSLTLAGGELFF. Written as DNA, the CDR3 is TGTGCCAGCAGTTTAACTCTAGCGGGGGGGGAGCTGTTTTTT.

This chain joins TRBV24-1 and TRBJ1-2; D not resolved. V lost 3 bases and J 3 bases, leaving 10 bases between the germline ends. The CDR3 spans 14 residues. Germline V gene sequence: CDR1 KGHDR, CDR2 SFDVKD. CDR3 nucleotide sequence: TGTGCCACCAGTGATCGGGGAACCTACTATGGCTACACCTTC. Protein: CATSDRGTYYGYTF.

This clone was picked up one time. The chain joins TRBV14 to TRBJ1-4; TRBD1 matches at 7 bases. Unmatched junction bases numbered 6, after V lost 0 bases and J lost 8 bases. Germline values: CDR1 SGHDN, CDR2 FVKESK. CDR3 length: 15 residues. CDR3 in DNA: TGTGCCAGCAGCCAAGATTTGGCGGACAGGGAAAAACTGTTTTTT. Its translation is CASSQDLADREKLFF.

V usage is TRBV6-2 or TRBV6-3 and J usage is TRBJ2-7, with TRBD2 identical over 14 bases. From germline, CDR1 is MNHEY and CDR2 SVGEGT. There are 16 residues in the CDR3. V lost 2 bases to trimming and J lost 3 bases; unmatched junction nucleotides: 3. The CDR3 DNA reads as TGTGCCAGCAGTTACCCGGGACTAGCGGGGGACTACGAGCAGTACTTC. The encoded protein is CASSYPGLAGDYEQYF.

This clone occurred a few times. The chain carries TRBV6-5 and TRBJ1-2, with D possibly matching TRBD1 (6 bases). This CDR3 comprises 15 residues. Germline V gene data show CDR1 as MNHEY and CDR2 as SVGAGI. Trimming removed 5 bases at V and 2 bases at J, with 15 bases between. CDR3 bases: TGTGCCAGCAGTCCCCCAGGGGAGGGGAACTATGGCTACACCTTC. Translated: CASSPPGEGNYGYTF.

The chain is built from TRBV7-3 and TRBJ2-1; TRBD2 aligns across 8 bases. Germline CDR1 is SGHTA and CDR2 is FQGTGA. The V and J ends lost 5 bases and 4 bases, in that order; junction bases with no gene match: 10. The CDR3 sequence is 16 residues long. The CDR3 loop reads CASSARPSGGYNEQFF. For the CDR3, the DNA is TGTGCCAGCAGCGCCCGTCCCAGCGGGGGTTACAATGAGCAGTTCTTC. The full variable domain, its missing parts supplied by reference TRBV7-3 and TRBJ2-1, is GAGVSQTPSNKVTEKGKYVELRCDPISGHTALYWYRQSLGQGPEFLIYFQGTGAADDSGLPNDRFFAVRPEGSVSTLKIQRTERGDSAVYLCASSARPSGGYNEQFFGPGTRLTVL.

A few counts support this clone. The chain is built from TRBV24-1 and TRBJ2-7, with 8 bases aligning to TRBD2. The CDR3 loop spans 12 amino acids. Germline V gene lookup returns CDR1 KGHDR and CDR2 SFDVKD. V lost 9 bases and J lost 5; bases outside the gene matches: 5. The CDR3 region is CATSGGADEQYF. The CDR3 DNA follows: TGTGCCACCTCGGGGGGGGCCGACGAGCAGTACTTC.

This chain joins TRBV2 and TRBJ2-2; D remains unclear. The length of the CDR3 is 14 residues. Trimming took 6 bases from V and 0 from J, leaving 8 bases between them. Germline CDR1 SNHLY, CDR2 FYNNEI. The CDR3 sequence is CASRQSSNTGELFF. CDR3 sequence (DNA): TGTGCCAGCAGGCAGTCCTCGAACACCGGGGAGCTGTTTTTT. Based on the CDR3 plus reference TRBV2 and TRBJ2-2, the full variable domain is EPEVTQTPSHQVTQMGQEVILRCVPISNHLYFYWYRQILGQKVEFLVSFYNNEISEKSEIFDDQFSVERPDGSNFTLKIRSTKLEDSAMYFCASRQSSNTGELFFGEGSRLTVL.

The V call is TRBV5-6, the J call TRBJ1-2; a possible D gene is TRBD1 (6 bases). The CDR3 loop spans 14 amino acids. Trimming took 4 bases from V and 6 from J, leaving 16 bases between them. Germline loops: CDR1 SGHDT, CDR2 YYEEEE. CDR3 residues: CASSGPGQKDGYTF. The DNA for the CDR3 is TGTGCCAGCAGCGGACCGGGACAAAAGGATGGCTACACCTTC.

The chain recombines TRBV7-9 with TRBJ2-2; TRBD1 is a possible D gene (6 bases). CDR3 length: 15 residues. V shed 5 bases and J shed 4 bases, with 14 bases lying between them. Germline values: CDR1 SEHNR, CDR2 FQNEAQ (reference sequence). Here the CDR3 DNA reads TGTGCCAGCAGCCTGGACAGCTCGTTCACCGGGGAGCTGTTTTTT. Translated: CASSLDSSFTGELFF.

This chain joins TRBV2 and TRBJ1-2; D is ambiguous. This CDR3 has 12 amino acids. V was pared by 9 bases and J by 3 bases, with 11 bases between. Germline loops: CDR1 SNHLY, CDR2 FYNNEI. This CDR3 is CASSGGYYGYTF. In DNA, the CDR3 is TGTGCCAGTTCAGGAGGGTACTATGGCTACACCTTC. Filled out from reference TRBV2 and TRBJ1-2, the complete variable domain reads EPEVTQTPSHQVTQMGQEVILRCVPISNHLYFYWYRQILGQKVEFLVSFYNNEISEKSEIFDDQFSVERPDGSNFTLKIRSTKLEDSAMYFCASSGGYYGYTFGSGTRLTVV.

The chain employs TRBV6-2 or TRBV6-3 and TRBJ1-5; D call uncertain. V was cut by 7 bases and J by 0 bases, with 10 bases left in between. The germline V gene encodes CDR1 MNHEY and CDR2 SVGEGT. The CDR3 is made up of 14 amino acids. The CDR3 sequence: CASNPSGSNQPQHF. The CDR3 DNA follows: TGTGCCAGCAACCCCTCGGGTAGCAATCAGCCCCAGCATTTT.

The chain combines TRBV11-2 with TRBJ2-5, with D uncertain. The CDR3 consists of 14 residues. V lost 5 bases to trimming and J lost 0 bases, with 10 bases between them. Germline V lookup: CDR1 SGHAT, CDR2 FQNNGV. The CDR3 DNA sequence: TGTGCCAGCAGCCCCGACACCTACCAAGAGACCCAGTACTTC. Translated, it gives CASSPDTYQETQYF.